These 28 T cell receptor beta chains originate from one sample sequenced in a study of shared T cell receptors in the human thymus. Profiled with immunoSEQ multiplex PCR; TCRdb holds only in-frame clones, not every one. The data show approximately 760,000 clones, with 70% to 90% seen just once and 0.008% to 0.011% held by the top ten. The same data also went into a second study, on human thymus T cells.

The sample taken for sequencing was thymocytes. The receptors stem from a girl in the first two years of life with a congenital heart defect.

The chain has TRBV4-2 and TRBJ1-2, with 7 bases that match TRBD1. The CDR3 runs 20 residues. With 0 bases clipped from V and 1 base from J, the junction kept 17 bases outside the gene matches. Germline V gene data show CDR1 as LGHNA and CDR2 as YNFKEQ. In nucleotides, the CDR3 is TGTGCCAGCAGCCAAGATCCCGGGGCCCAGGGGGGCTTTGTTAACTATGGCTACACCTTC. It yields the protein CASSQDPGAQGGFVNYGYTF.

V usage is TRBV5-1 and J usage is TRBJ1-1; 8 bases map to TRBD1. CDR1 SGHRS and CDR2 YFSETQ come from the germline V gene. The CDR3 sequence is 16 residues long. After removal of 4 bases from V and 2 bases from J, the junction contained 10 bases not matched to a gene. The CDR3 protein is CASSARDRLFNTEAFF. CDR3 in DNA: TGCGCCAGCAGCGCGAGGGACAGGCTCTTTAACACTGAAGCTTTCTTT.

This clone was counted once. This chain connects TRBV5-1 to TRBJ1-1; TRBD1 matches at 11 bases. Germline V lookup: CDR1 SGHRS, CDR2 YFSETQ. The CDR3 is 13 residues long. The V and J ends lost 4 bases and 11 bases, in that order; junction bases with no gene match: 7. CDR3 region: CASSLLGQGDAFF. CDR3 DNA: TGCGCCAGCAGCCTATTGGGACAGGGGGATGCTTTCTTT.

This clone was found once. The chain carries TRBV4-1 and TRBJ1-4, with D unresolved. Germline V gene lookup returns CDR1 MGHRA and CDR2 YSYEKL. V was trimmed by 4 bases and J by 1 base, leaving 19 bases between them. The CDR3 extends over 18 amino acids. The CDR3 spells CASSLSHSYGGTNEKLFF. Written as DNA, the CDR3 is TGCGCCAGCAGCCTCTCCCATAGCTACGGTGGAACTAATGAAAAACTGTTTTTT.

V usage is TRBV9 and J usage is TRBJ2-3, with 8 bases matching TRBD2. J lost 6 bases, V lost 0 bases, and 6 bases had no gene match. From germline, CDR1 is SGDLS and CDR2 YYNGEE. CDR3 length equals 15 residues. DNA for the CDR3: TGTGCCAGCAGCGTAGTAGGCGGGGGGCCCGATACGCAGTATTTT. Translating it yields CASSVVGGGPDTQYF. The full variable domain, with the rest looked up from reference TRBV9 and TRBJ2-3, is DSGVTQTPKHLITATGQRVTLRCSPRSGDLSVYWYQQSLDQGLQFLIQYYNGEERAKGNILERFSAQQFPDLHSELNLSSLELGDSALYFCASSVVGGGPDTQYFGPGTRLTVL.

The chain recombines TRBV29-1 with TRBJ1-6, with 7 bases that match TRBD1. Trimming removed 7 bases from V and 6 bases from J; junction bases left unmatched: 6. The CDR3 has 13 amino acids. Germline V gene sequence: CDR1 SQVTM, CDR2 ANQGSEA. The CDR3 bases are TGCAGCGCCCGGGGGACAGCTAATTCACCCCTCCACTTT. Protein product: CSARGTANSPLHF. Full variable domain (remainder filled in from reference TRBV29-1 and TRBJ1-6): SAVISQKPSRDICQRGTSLTIQCQVDSQVTMMFWYRQQPGQSLTLIATANQGSEATYESGFVIDKFPISRPNLTFSTLTVSNMSPEDSSIYLCSARGTANSPLHFGNGTRLTVT.

V and J are TRBV28 and TRBJ1-5; 10 bases fit TRBD1. V lost 6 bases to trimming and J lost 6 bases; unmatched junction nucleotides: 8. CDR1 and CDR2 from the germline V gene are MDHEN and SYDVKM. The CDR3 extends over 15 amino acids. CDR3 sequence (DNA): TGTGCCAGCAGACAAACGGACAGGGGGGTTCAGCCCCAGCATTTT. The encoded protein is CASRQTDRGVQPQHF.

The chain recombines TRBV7-2 with TRBJ2-3, with D unclear. This CDR3 has 15 residues. The germline CDR1 and CDR2 sequences are SGHTA and FQGNSA. The V end lost 1 base, the J end lost 2 bases, and 10 bases lay between the germline ends. In nucleotides, the CDR3 is TGTGCCAGCAGCTTAGATGCGGCCTCCACAGATACGCAGTATTTT. Translated, it gives CASSLDAASTDTQYF.

V usage is TRBV27 and J usage is TRBJ2-7, with TRBD2 identical over 12 bases. Unmatched junction bases numbered 10, after V lost 3 bases and J lost 7 bases. This CDR3 is built from 16 residues. Germline CDR1 is MNHEY and CDR2 is SMNVEV (reference sequence). The CDR3 coding sequence is TGTGCCAGCAGTTTTCTCGGACTAGCGGGATGGTATGAGCAGTACTTC. Translating it yields CASSFLGLAGWYEQYF.

This rearrangement joins TRBV15 to TRBJ1-3; no firm D call. V was trimmed by 3 bases and J by 0 bases, leaving 12 bases between them. The CDR3 runs to 16 residues. Germline CDR1 is LNHNV and CDR2 is YYDKDF (reference sequence). CDR3 protein: CATSRAGFYSGNTIYF. CDR3 DNA sequence: TGTGCCACCAGCAGGGCAGGCTTTTACTCTGGAAACACCATATATTTT.

The chain combines TRBV5-1 with TRBJ1-2; D call uncertain. Looked up from germline, CDR1 is SGHRS and CDR2 is YFSETQ. This CDR3 is 16 amino acids long. V was shortened by 1 base and J by 1 base, with 14 bases between the two germline ends. CDR3 protein: CASSLKAGSFNYGYTF. The CDR3 DNA follows: TGCGCCAGCAGCTTGAAGGCGGGCAGCTTTAACTATGGCTACACCTTC. Together with reference TRBV5-1 and TRBJ1-2, the CDR3 gives the full variable domain: KAGVTQTPRYLIKTRGQQVTLSCSPISGHRSVSWYQQTPGQGLQFLFEYFSETQRNKGNFPGRFSGRQFSNSRSEMNVSTLELGDSALYLCASSLKAGSFNYGYTFGSGTRLTVV.

Concerning this clone: Other nucleotide sequences from this sample produce the same CDR3. V gene TRBV29-1 combines with J gene TRBJ1-1, with D tentatively TRBD1 (5 bases). In germline, CDR1 is SQVTM, CDR2 ANQGSEA. The CDR3 contains 10 residues. V was shortened by 4 bases and J by 7 bases, with 7 bases between the two germline ends. CDR3 amino acids: CSVVGGEAFF. The CDR3 nucleotides are TGCAGCGTTGTGGGGGGTGAAGCTTTCTTT.

The V call is TRBV12-5, the J call TRBJ1-5; TRBD1 is a possible D gene (6 bases). CDR3 size: 19 residues. The V end lost 0 bases, the J end lost 7 bases, and 25 bases lay between the germline ends. CDR1 and CDR2 (germline): LGHNT, FRNRAP. CDR3 DNA sequence: TGTGCTAGTGGTTTGGTAACCGGGACACTCCAAGGACGTTACCAGCCCCAGCATTTT. Protein sequence: CASGLVTGTLQGRYQPQHF.

For this clone: The same CDR3 can be traced to other DNA sequences in this sample. This rearrangement joins TRBV5-1 to TRBJ1-2, with D possibly being TRBD1 (5 bases). This CDR3 comprises 14 residues. Germline V gives CDR1 SGHRS, CDR2 YFSETQ. With 1 base removed from V and 4 bases from J, the gap between germline ends came to 11 bases. As DNA, the CDR3 is TGCGCCAGCAGCTTGAGTCAGGGAAGCTATGGCTACACCTTC. Protein product: CASSLSQGSYGYTF.

The genes are TRBV11-1 and TRBJ2-2, with 9 bases identical to TRBD1. With V trimmed by 7 bases and J by 4 bases, 7 bases remained unmatched. Germline V gives CDR1 SGHAT, CDR2 FQDESV (reference sequence). The CDR3 sequence is 15 residues long. The CDR3 loop reads CASTLRTGATGELFF. As DNA, the CDR3 is TGTGCCAGCACCCTCCGGACAGGGGCCACCGGGGAGCTGTTTTTT. The full variable domain, its missing parts supplied by reference TRBV11-1 and TRBJ2-2, is EAEVAQSPRYKITEKSQAVAFWCDPISGHATLYWYRQILGQGPELLVQFQDESVVDDSQLPKDRFSAERLKGVDSTLKIQPAELGDSAMYLCASTLRTGATGELFFGEGSRLTVL.

The gene calls are TRBV27 and TRBJ1-2, with TRBD1 as a possible D gene (6 bases). Germline values: CDR1 MNHEY, CDR2 SMNVEV (reference sequence). The CDR3 consists of 18 residues. With 2 bases removed from V and 4 bases from J, the gap between germline ends came to 23 bases. DNA of the CDR3: TGTGCCAGCAGTTTAGGGGACCCGGGGGGCGAAGTAGTCTATGGCTACACCTTC. Residues: CASSLGDPGGEVVYGYTF.

The rearrangement links TRBV9 to TRBJ1-4, with 7 positions matching TRBD1. Germline CDR1 SGDLS, CDR2 YYNGEE. The CDR3 covers 16 residues. With V trimmed by 1 base and J by 7 bases, 10 bases remained unmatched. CDR3 DNA sequence: TGTGCCAGCAGCGTAAGTTCGGAGGGGGCCAGTGAAAAACTGTTTTTT. Translating it yields CASSVSSEGASEKLFF.

V gene TRBV11-2 combines with J gene TRBJ1-2; D remains ambiguous. This CDR3 contains 17 residues. V was trimmed by 0 bases and J by 1 base, leaving 15 bases between them. CDR1 is SGHAT and CDR2 is FQNNGV in the germline V gene. CDR3 sequence: CASSLDFPGENNYGYTF. In DNA form, the CDR3 reads TGTGCCAGCAGCTTAGACTTCCCGGGAGAAAATAACTATGGCTACACCTTC.

The chain couples TRBV29-1 to TRBJ2-5, with D unclear. V was pared by 5 bases and J by 6 bases, with 10 bases between. This CDR3 spans 11 amino acids. Germline-derived CDR1 and CDR2 are SQVTM and ANQGSEA. CDR3 loop: CSVPFRKTQYF. Written as DNA, the CDR3 is TGCAGCGTTCCTTTTAGAAAGACCCAGTACTTC.

The V gene is TRBV4-1, the J gene TRBJ2-7, with TRBD2 matching 9 bases. The CDR3 sequence is 15 residues long. With 5 bases clipped from V and 5 bases from J, the junction kept 10 bases outside the gene matches. Germline-derived CDR1 and CDR2 are MGHRA and YSYEKL. Here the CDR3 DNA reads TGCGCCAGCAGCAGAGTCTCCGGGACTAGCCACGAGCAGTACTTC. It codes for CASSRVSGTSHEQYF.

This CDR3 reads CASSPQVRGEAFF. The CDR3 bases are TGTGCCAGCAGCCCACAGGTGCGGGGTGAAGCTTTCTTT. The rearrangement links TRBV6-5 to TRBJ1-1, with a possible D match to TRBD1 (5 bases). V lost 6 bases, J lost 7 bases, and 15 bases lay in between. CDR1 and CDR2 (germline): MNHEY, SVGAGI. The CDR3 runs to 13 residues.

The chain links TRBV9 to TRBJ2-1, with 9 bases aligning to TRBD2. The CDR3 extends over 15 amino acids. Germline-derived CDR1 and CDR2 are SGDLS and YYNGEE. The junction had 3 bases not matched to a gene; V was cut back by 2 bases and J by 3 bases. CDR3 protein: CASSVRSGSYNEQFF. The CDR3 DNA sequence: TGTGCCAGCAGCGTTCGTAGCGGGAGCTACAATGAGCAGTTCTTC.

V gene TRBV9 combines with J gene TRBJ1-1, with D possibly matching TRBD1 (6 bases). This CDR3 comprises 13 residues. Germline CDR1 SGDLS, CDR2 YYNGEE. The germline V and J ends were trimmed by 0 bases and 5 bases, with 8 bases remaining between them. This chain's CDR3 is CASSVEGETEAFF. The DNA for the CDR3 is TGTGCCAGCAGCGTAGAGGGGGAGACTGAAGCTTTCTTT.

The chain recombines TRBV5-1 with TRBJ2-7; 7 bases are shared with TRBD1. The germline gives CDR1 SGHRS, CDR2 YFSETQ. The CDR3 contains 12 residues. V gave up 6 bases and J gave up 5 bases; unmatched junction bases: 5. The CDR3: CASTDRANEQYF. CDR3 nucleotide sequence: TGCGCCAGCACTGACAGGGCAAACGAGCAGTACTTC.

The CDR3 loop reads CASSDSTLLAGENDNTGELFF. Written as DNA, the CDR3 is TGCGCCAGCAGTGATTCGACCCTTCTAGCGGGGGAAAATGATAACACCGGGGAGCTGTTTTTT. This chain uses TRBV10-1 with TRBJ2-2; 10 positions agree with TRBD2. V was pared by 3 bases and J by 2 bases, with 18 bases of the junction left unmatched. This CDR3 comprises 21 residues. The germline V gene has CDR1 WNHNN and CDR2 SYGVQD (reference sequence).

V and J are TRBV5-4 and TRBJ1-1, with D possibly TRBD1 on 5 matching bases. Trimming stripped 3 bases from V and 3 bases from J, with 15 bases between. There are 15 residues in the CDR3. The germline gives CDR1 SGHNT, CDR2 YYREEE (reference sequence). As DNA, the CDR3 is TGTGCCAGCAGCTCCTACAGGAGGAGGGACACTGAAGCTTTCTTT. Protein: CASSSYRRRDTEAFF.

CDR3 protein: CASSLGPRSGQYSNQPQHF. The CDR3 nucleotides read TGTGCCAGCAGCTTAGGCCCCCGTTCTGGACAGTATAGCAATCAGCCCCAGCATTTT. The chain uses TRBV7-9 and TRBJ1-5; D may be TRBD1 (6 bases). Trimming cost V 1 base and J 0 bases, with 19 bases left between them. Germline CDR1 and CDR2: SEHNR and FQNEAQ (reference sequence). This CDR3 is built from 19 residues.

V and J are TRBV28 and TRBJ1-2, with D maybe TRBD1 (6 bases). The germline V and J ends were trimmed by 10 bases and 3 bases, with 21 bases remaining between them. Germline CDR1 MDHEN, CDR2 SYDVKM. The CDR3 runs 15 residues. CDR3 protein: CAIRTATSADYGYTF. The CDR3 region has the DNA TGTGCCATACGGACAGCAACCTCGGCCGACTATGGCTACACCTTC.